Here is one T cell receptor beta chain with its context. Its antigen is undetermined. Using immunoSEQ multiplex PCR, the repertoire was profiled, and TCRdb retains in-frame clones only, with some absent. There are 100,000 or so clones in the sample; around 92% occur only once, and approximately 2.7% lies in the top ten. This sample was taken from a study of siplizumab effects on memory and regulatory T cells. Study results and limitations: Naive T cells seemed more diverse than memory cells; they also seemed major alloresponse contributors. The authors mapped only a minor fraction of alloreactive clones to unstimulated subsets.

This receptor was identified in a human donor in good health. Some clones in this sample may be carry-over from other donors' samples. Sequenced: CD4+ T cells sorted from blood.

The CDR3 spells CASSGGTSGNGGTGELFF. The CDR3 nucleotides read TGTGCCAGCAGTGGCGGGACTAGCGGGAACGGAGGGACCGGGGAGCTGTTTTTT. V gene TRBV2 combines with J gene TRBJ2-2; 13 nucleotides align to TRBD2. Germline CDR1 SNHLY, CDR2 FYNNEI. This CDR3 is 18 amino acids long. V lost 4 bases and J lost 5; bases outside the gene matches: 10.